This TCR beta chain was found in a study of spatial heterogeneity in lung cancer. Study information: The library had UMIs, and each TCR and UMI pair averaged more than ten raw reads.

Each CDR3 protein gets one entry after TCRdb re-called the 5' RACE reads with MiXCR. The table has around 92,000 distinct CDR3 sequences, more than 10% seen once. At least ten counts were recorded for this clonotype. The time point denotes: sample taken at primary tumor resection. Untreated early-stage non-small cell lung cancer patients, fewer than 85 in total, were the donors. TCRs were sequenced from unsorted whole RNA of tumor, nontumor lung or PBMC. The clonotype originates from a male donor with early-stage non-small cell lung cancer. The source was PBMCs, collected at surgery.

CDR3 in amino acids: CASSDRSSYEQYF. The CDR3 region has the DNA TGTGCCAGCAGTGACCGGAGCTCCTACGAGCAGTACTTC. The chain is built from TRBV28 and TRBJ2-7, with D hard to call. The V end was cut by 5 bases, the J end by 0 bases, with 8 bases between. The CDR3 spans 13 residues. From germline, CDR1 is MDHEN and CDR2 SYDVKM. Variable domain in full (rest from reference TRBV28 and TRBJ2-7): DVKVTQSSRYLVKRTGEKVFLECVQDMDHENMFWYRQDPGLGLRLIYFSYDVKMKEKGDIPEGYSVSREKKERFSLILESASTNQTSMYLCASSDRSSYEQYFGPGTRLTVT.